These T cell receptor beta chains were read from a single sample in a study of blood T cell repertoires in COVID-19. Sequenced by immunoSEQ multiplex PCR; TCRdb stores in-frame clones only, minus some. Of fewer than 200,000 clones in the sample, roughly 85% were seen once. Sequencing was performed on PBMCs or T cells enriched from blood (not recorded which). These receptors originate from a woman in her 70s in a cohort exposed to, infected with or recovered from COVID-19 (not recorded which). Both conserved end residues are part of each CDR3. Fields, in order: CDR3 DNA, CDR3 protein, V gene, clone size, J gene, D gene. The D gene is left open where the match is weak. The size field is filled for only some rows; it gives once, few, many or a size class.

CDR3nt: TGCGCCAGCAGCTTGCGAGCGGGGGGGGCCGGTGATGAGCAGTTCTTC
CDR3aa: CASSLRAGGAGDEQFF
v_gene: TRBV5-1
abundance: .
j_gene: TRBJ2-1
d_gene: TRBD2

CDR3nt: TGTGCCAGCAGCGGGACTTGGGGACCCTACGAGCAGTACTTC
CDR3aa: CASSGTWGPYEQYF
v_gene: TRBV6-5
abundance: .
j_gene: TRBJ2-7
d_gene: .

CDR3nt: TGTGCCAGCAGCTTAGGGGCTAGCGGGAGGTATGATGAGCAGTTCTTC
CDR3aa: CASSLGASGRYDEQFF
v_gene: TRBV7-9
abundance: few
j_gene: TRBJ2-1
d_gene: TRBD2

CDR3nt: TGCGCCAACAAGCCTAGCGGGAGTAATGAGCAGTTCTTC
CDR3aa: CANKPSGSNEQFF
v_gene: TRBV10-1
abundance: .
j_gene: TRBJ2-1
d_gene: TRBD2

CDR3nt: TGTGCCAGCATAGCGGGGGGGGCCGAGCAGTACTTC
CDR3aa: CASIAGGAEQYF
v_gene: TRBV2
abundance: .
j_gene: TRBJ2-7
d_gene: TRBD2

CDR3nt: TGTGCCAGCTGCCAGGGGGCAGCTAACTATGGCTACACCTTC
CDR3aa: CASCQGAANYGYTF
v_gene: TRBV19
abundance: .
j_gene: TRBJ1-2
d_gene: TRBD1

CDR3nt: TGTGCCAGCAGCGAGGGACTAGCGGCTTCCTACGAGCAGTACTTC
CDR3aa: CASSEGLAASYEQYF
v_gene: TRBV7-2
abundance: .
j_gene: TRBJ2-7
d_gene: TRBD2

CDR3nt: TGTGCCACCAGCAGAGTCCCCGGACTCCCGGCGGGAGAGACCCAGTACTTC
CDR3aa: CATSRVPGLPAGETQYF
v_gene: TRBV15
abundance: .
j_gene: TRBJ2-5
d_gene: .

CDR3nt: TGTGCCAGCAGTCAGGGGTTAGGCACTGAAGCTTTCTTT
CDR3aa: CASSQGLGTEAFF
v_gene: TRBV6-5
abundance: .
j_gene: TRBJ1-1
d_gene: .

CDR3nt: TGTGCCAGCAACGACAGGGCAAATCAGCCCCAGCATTTT
CDR3aa: CASNDRANQPQHF
v_gene: TRBV28
abundance: .
j_gene: TRBJ1-5
d_gene: TRBD1

CDR3nt: TGCGCCAGCAGCCGGGATTTGGGTGAGCAGTTCTTC
CDR3aa: CASSRDLGEQFF
v_gene: TRBV5-1
abundance: .
j_gene: TRBJ2-1
d_gene: .

CDR3nt: TGTGCCAGCTCATCGGACAGGGGCGATTCACCCCTCCACTTT
CDR3aa: CASSSDRGDSPLHF
v_gene: TRBV18
abundance: .
j_gene: TRBJ1-6
d_gene: TRBD1

CDR3nt: TGTGCCAGCAGTAACCCGGGAGGGTCCTACGAGCAGTACTTC
CDR3aa: CASSNPGGSYEQYF
v_gene: TRBV28
abundance: .
j_gene: TRBJ2-7
d_gene: TRBD2

CDR3nt: TGTGCCAGCAGCCGAGGCGGGAGAAGCACAGATACGCAGTATTTT
CDR3aa: CASSRGGRSTDTQYF
v_gene: TRBV7-3
abundance: few
j_gene: TRBJ2-3
d_gene: TRBD2

CDR3nt: TGTGCCAGCTCACCAGAGACAGGGTACGAGCAGTACTTC
CDR3aa: CASSPETGYEQYF
v_gene: TRBV18
abundance: .
j_gene: TRBJ2-7
d_gene: TRBD1

CDR3nt: TGTGCCAGCAGCCAAGGGGGGACAGGGGCCTACGAGCAGTACTTC
CDR3aa: CASSQGGTGAYEQYF
v_gene: TRBV3-1/TRBV3-2
abundance: once
j_gene: TRBJ2-7
d_gene: TRBD1

CDR3nt: TGTGCCAGCAGTTTATATGGAGCGGGGAACACCGGGGAGCTGTTTTTT
CDR3aa: CASSLYGAGNTGELFF
v_gene: TRBV27
abundance: once
j_gene: TRBJ2-2
d_gene: .

CDR3nt: TGTGCCAGCTCACCACTCACATCAGATACGCAGTATTTT
CDR3aa: CASSPLTSDTQYF
v_gene: TRBV18
abundance: .
j_gene: TRBJ2-3
d_gene: .

CDR3nt: TGTGCCAGCTCCCGACTAGCGGGAGGGCCAGAGGAGCAGTACTTC
CDR3aa: CASSRLAGGPEEQYF
v_gene: TRBV18
abundance: .
j_gene: TRBJ2-7
d_gene: TRBD2

CDR3nt: TGTGCCAGTAGTATACGGGAGACCCAGTACTTC
CDR3aa: CASSIRETQYF
v_gene: TRBV19
abundance: .
j_gene: TRBJ2-5
d_gene: .

CDR3nt: TGTGCCAGCAGTTTTTCCGGGGAAACCTCAGAGAATGAGCAGTTCTTC
CDR3aa: CASSFSGETSENEQFF
v_gene: TRBV28
abundance: .
j_gene: TRBJ2-1
d_gene: .

CDR3nt: TGTGCCAGCTCAGCGACCGGGACAGGGTCCGTTAATGAAAAACTGTTTTTT
CDR3aa: CASSATGTGSVNEKLFF
v_gene: TRBV18
abundance: .
j_gene: TRBJ1-4
d_gene: TRBD1

CDR3nt: TGCAGTGCTAGTTCAGCCAGGGCGAAAACTGAAGCTTTCTTT
CDR3aa: CSASSARAKTEAFF
v_gene: TRBV20-1
abundance: .
j_gene: TRBJ1-1
d_gene: .

CDR3nt: TGTGCCAGCAGCTTAGAAAAGTGGGCCACTGAAGCTTTCTTT
CDR3aa: CASSLEKWATEAFF
v_gene: TRBV7-2
abundance: .
j_gene: TRBJ1-1
d_gene: .

CDR3nt: TGTGCCAGCAGTCGTCGACTAGCCGGAGAGTCAGATACGCAGTATTTT
CDR3aa: CASSRRLAGESDTQYF
v_gene: TRBV6-2/TRBV6-3
abundance: .
j_gene: TRBJ2-3
d_gene: TRBD2

CDR3nt: TGTGCCACCTGGACTAGCGGGACCAATGACGAGCAGTTCTTC
CDR3aa: CATWTSGTNDEQFF
v_gene: TRBV15
abundance: many
j_gene: TRBJ2-1
d_gene: TRBD2

CDR3nt: TGTGCCAGCTCACCCCAACAGGGTAGTGGGTATGGCTACACCTTC
CDR3aa: CASSPQQGSGYGYTF
v_gene: TRBV18
abundance: .
j_gene: TRBJ1-2
d_gene: .

CDR3nt: TGTGCCAGTAGTCCCAGGACAGCCCTACCTCTCTTT
CDR3aa: CASSPRTALPLF
v_gene: TRBV19
abundance: .
j_gene: TRBJ1-4
d_gene: .

CDR3nt: TGTGCCAGCAGTAGCCGGGACACTAACACTGAAGCTTTCTTT
CDR3aa: CASSSRDTNTEAFF
v_gene: TRBV2
abundance: .
j_gene: TRBJ1-1
d_gene: .

CDR3nt: TGTGCCAGCACACTTGGGGGGGGAGTAAACTATGGCTACACCTTC
CDR3aa: CASTLGGGVNYGYTF
v_gene: TRBV7-8
abundance: .
j_gene: TRBJ1-2
d_gene: .

CDR3nt: TGTGCCAGCAGTTTGCCCTCGGTCGACGAGCAGTACTTC
CDR3aa: CASSLPSVDEQYF
v_gene: TRBV28
abundance: .
j_gene: TRBJ2-7
d_gene: .

CDR3nt: TGTGCCAGCTCACCACCGGCAGCTTCGGAGGAGACCCAGTACTTC
CDR3aa: CASSPPAASEETQYF
v_gene: TRBV18
abundance: .
j_gene: TRBJ2-5
d_gene: .

CDR3nt: TGCAGTGCTAGAATTGGAGGTGAAGCTTTCTTT
CDR3aa: CSARIGGEAFF
v_gene: TRBV20-1
abundance: .
j_gene: TRBJ1-1
d_gene: .

CDR3nt: TGTGCCAGCAGCCCGACAGGGTACGGCTACACCTTC
CDR3aa: CASSPTGYGYTF
v_gene: TRBV7-9
abundance: .
j_gene: TRBJ1-2
d_gene: TRBD1

CDR3nt: TGTGCCAGCAGGGAGCAGGGGGCCGGGGGGGAGCTGTTTTTT
CDR3aa: CASREQGAGGELFF
v_gene: TRBV11-2
abundance: .
j_gene: TRBJ2-2
d_gene: TRBD1

CDR3nt: TGTGCCACCGGGACTAGCGGGACTGGGGCCTACAATGAGCAGTTCTTC
CDR3aa: CATGTSGTGAYNEQFF
v_gene: TRBV15
abundance: .
j_gene: TRBJ2-1
d_gene: TRBD2

CDR3nt: TGTGCCAGCTCACCGGCTAGCGGGAAGACAGATACGCAGTATTTT
CDR3aa: CASSPASGKTDTQYF
v_gene: TRBV18
abundance: .
j_gene: TRBJ2-3
d_gene: TRBD2

CDR3nt: TGTGCCAGCAGCCAATCGCCGGTTCCCTACGAGCAGTACTTC
CDR3aa: CASSQSPVPYEQYF
v_gene: TRBV3-1/TRBV3-2
abundance: .
j_gene: TRBJ2-7
d_gene: .

CDR3nt: TGTGCCAGCTCACAAAGCGGGAGACTCTACAATGAGCAGTTCTTC
CDR3aa: CASSQSGRLYNEQFF
v_gene: TRBV18
abundance: .
j_gene: TRBJ2-1
d_gene: TRBD2

CDR3nt: TGCGCCAGCAGTGGACAGGGGCACCTTACCTACGAGCAGTACTTC
CDR3aa: CASSGQGHLTYEQYF
v_gene: TRBV10-1
abundance: once
j_gene: TRBJ2-7
d_gene: TRBD1

CDR3nt: TGTGCCACCAGCAGAGATACGCGGGCCTATCAGGTGTCCGAGCAGTACTTC
CDR3aa: CATSRDTRAYQVSEQYF
v_gene: TRBV15
abundance: .
j_gene: TRBJ2-7
d_gene: .

CDR3nt: TGTGCCAGCAGTTTGCCCGGGAGGGGGCGGGATGAGCAGTTCTTC
CDR3aa: CASSLPGRGRDEQFF
v_gene: TRBV28
abundance: few
j_gene: TRBJ2-1
d_gene: .

CDR3nt: TGTGCCAGCTCACGTCCCTTTCGGGGTGTGGCGGAGACCCAGTACTTC
CDR3aa: CASSRPFRGVAETQYF
v_gene: TRBV18
abundance: few
j_gene: TRBJ2-5
d_gene: .

CDR3nt: TGTGCCAGCAGCTTGGGATTAGCGGGAGTAAACACCGGGGAGCTGTTTTTT
CDR3aa: CASSLGLAGVNTGELFF
v_gene: TRBV5-8
abundance: .
j_gene: TRBJ2-2
d_gene: TRBD2

CDR3nt: TGTGCCAGCAGTTTAGAAGTTCGGGTTGGCTACACCTTC
CDR3aa: CASSLEVRVGYTF
v_gene: TRBV28
abundance: .
j_gene: TRBJ1-2
d_gene: .

CDR3nt: TGTGCCAGTAGTATGGAAACGGTGACTCACGGTCAGCCCCAGCATTTT
CDR3aa: CASSMETVTHGQPQHF
v_gene: TRBV19
abundance: .
j_gene: TRBJ1-5
d_gene: .

CDR3nt: TGTGCCACCAGCAGAGATTTACTTGATGGCTACACCTTC
CDR3aa: CATSRDLLDGYTF
v_gene: TRBV15
abundance: .
j_gene: TRBJ1-2
d_gene: .

CDR3nt: TGTGCCAGCAGCTTAAGGGGCTCCGTAGTTAATGAGCAGTTCTTC
CDR3aa: CASSLRGSVVNEQFF
v_gene: TRBV7-2
abundance: .
j_gene: TRBJ2-1
d_gene: .